One sample yielded the 12 T cell receptor beta chains listed below, sequenced in a study of blood T cell repertoires in COVID-19. Assay: immunoSEQ multiplex PCR; the TCRdb copy retains only in-frame clones and omits some. The sample carries about 200,000 clones, roughly 84% recorded once. The material sequenced was PBMCs or T cells enriched from blood (not recorded which). The receptors were sampled from a woman younger than 45 who had been exposed to COVID-19.

This clone was seen more than once but under ten times. The chain is built from TRBV4-1 and TRBJ1-5; D is uncertain. The CDR3 has 16 amino acids. Germline lookup yields CDR1 MGHRA and CDR2 YSYEKL. V was pared by 0 bases and J by 3 bases, with 12 bases between. CDR3 DNA sequence: TGCGCCAGCAGCCAAGATCAAAGAACGGTCAATCAGCCCCAGCATTTT. It codes for CASSQDQRTVNQPQHF.

The genes are TRBV27 and TRBJ2-1, with D uncertain. The CDR3 is 12 amino acids. The V end was cut by 6 bases, the J end by 4 bases, with 7 bases between. Germline CDR1 reads MNHEY; CDR2 reads SMNVEV (reference sequence). The CDR3 loop is CASSRGYNEQFF. Written as DNA, the CDR3 is TGTGCCAGCAGCAGAGGTTACAATGAGCAGTTCTTC.

This clone has a single count. The rearrangement joins TRBV7-9 to TRBJ2-7, with 9 positions matching TRBD1. CDR1 is SEHNR and CDR2 is FQNEAQ in the germline V gene (reference sequence). The V gene end was trimmed by 5 bases and the J gene end by 7 bases; junction bases not matched to a gene: 9. The CDR3 runs to 14 residues. CDR3 sequence: CASSPGTGLREQYF. The DNA for the CDR3 is TGTGCCAGCAGCCCCGGGACAGGGCTTCGGGAGCAGTACTTC.

This clone has just one count. V and J are TRBV30 and TRBJ2-1, with 10 bases matching TRBD1. From germline, CDR1 is GTSNPN and CDR2 SVGIG (reference sequence). The CDR3 sequence is 12 residues long. CDR3 residues: CVDRGPGNEQFF. The CDR3, as DNA: TGTGTCGACAGGGGGCCGGGGAATGAGCAGTTCTTC.

J is TRBJ1-3 and V is TRBV4-3; D is unresolved. V was shortened by 0 bases and J by 0 bases, with 15 bases between the two germline ends. In germline, CDR1 is LGHNA, CDR2 YSLEER. This CDR3 contains 18 residues. This chain's CDR3 is CASSQDPSGGNSGNTIYF. The CDR3 DNA sequence: TGCGCCAGCAGCCAAGACCCCTCAGGAGGCAACTCTGGAAACACCATATATTTT.

J is TRBJ2-3 and V is TRBV6-1; TRBD2 might be the D (6 bases). In germline, CDR1 is MNHNS, CDR2 SASEGT. The V end lost 0 bases, the J end lost 0 bases, and 7 bases lay between the germline ends. This CDR3 region has 15 residues. CDR3 sequence: CASSEAAGSTDTQYF. In DNA, the CDR3 is TGTGCCAGCAGTGAAGCGGCGGGGAGCACAGATACGCAGTATTTT.

V usage is TRBV6-5 and J usage is TRBJ1-4; TRBD1 matches 8 bases. CDR1 and CDR2 (germline): MNHEY, SVGAGI. This CDR3 contains 14 residues. Unmatched junction bases numbered 6, after V lost 7 bases and J lost 5 bases. CDR3 region: CASTNRGSNEKLFF. CDR3 sequence (DNA): TGTGCCAGCACCAACAGGGGGTCCAATGAAAAACTGTTTTTT.

This chain connects TRBV21-1 to TRBJ1-5. TRBV21-1 is given as a pseudogene. The CDR3 has 13 amino acids. Here the CDR3 DNA reads TGTGCCAGCGAGAGAACCCCCAAAGAGCCCCAGCATTTT. Translation: CASERTPKEPQHF.

This clone has just a few counts. CDR3 amino acids: CASKAEQINQPQHF. The CDR3 DNA follows: TGCGCCAGCAAAGCGGAACAGATCAATCAGCCCCAGCATTTT. The chain has TRBV10-2 and TRBJ1-5; D unresolved. Trimming shortened V by 7 bases and J by 3 bases, and 13 bases separated the two germline ends. Germline-derived CDR1 and CDR2 are WSHSY and SAAADI. This CDR3 comprises 14 residues.

V gene TRBV18 combines with J gene TRBJ1-4, with 7 bases lining up with TRBD1. CDR1 KGHSH and CDR2 LQKENI come from the germline V gene. This CDR3 is 14 amino acids long. Trimming took 3 bases from V and 4 from J; bases not matched to a gene: 2. The CDR3 DNA reads TGTGCCAGCTCACCGGGACAGAATAATGAAAAACTGTTTTTT. Translated, it gives CASSPGQNNEKLFF.

The chain has TRBV19 and TRBJ2-1; 10 bases map to TRBD2. After removal of 9 bases from V and 4 bases from J, the junction contained 6 bases not matched to a gene. Per the germline V gene, CDR1 is LNHDA and CDR2 is SQIVND (reference sequence). The CDR3 has 14 amino acids. The DNA of the CDR3 is TGTGCCAGCAGGACTAGCGGATTATACAATGAGCAGTTCTTC. Translation: CASRTSGLYNEQFF. Full variable domain (remainder filled in from reference TRBV19 and TRBJ2-1): DGGITQSPKYLFRKEGQNVTLSCEQNLNHDAMYWYRQDPGQGLRLIYYSQIVNDFQKGDIAEGYSVSREKKESFPLTVTSAQKNPTAFYLCASRTSGLYNEQFFGPGTRLTVL.

The genes are TRBV3-1 (or the pseudogene TRBV3-2) and TRBJ1-1, with TRBD1 identical over 7 bases. Germline-derived CDR1 and CDR2 are LGHDT and YNNKEL (reference sequence). This CDR3 is built from 14 residues. J was trimmed by 3 bases and V by 1 base; bases with no gene match: 2. The CDR3 coding sequence is TGTGCCAGCAGCCAAGTCCAGGGGGACACTGAAGCTTTCTTT. Amino acid sequence: CASSQVQGDTEAFF.